This T cell receptor (beta chain) was documented in a study of control samples from healthy donors and cancer patients. V was clipped by 3 bases and J by 4 bases, with 14 bases between them. The CDR3 covers 15 residues. Germline CDR1 reads SGDLS; CDR2 reads YYNGEE. Produced via immunoSEQ multiplex PCR; TCRdb's table is partial and in-frame only. The sample includes some 57,000 clones, approximately 95% seen only once; the top ten take around 1.9%. This sequence was found in a woman aged 30 to 39 in good health. This rearrangement joins TRBV9 to TRBJ2-1; D assignment may be TRBD1 or TRBD2 (5 bases each). Sequenced sample: blood. Written as DNA, the CDR3 is TGTGCCAGCAGCGGGGACGGGAATCGTTACAATGAGCAGTTCTTC. As protein: CASSGDGNRYNEQFF. Complete variable domain (other parts from reference TRBV9 and TRBJ2-1): DSGVTQTPKHLITATGQRVTLRCSPRSGDLSVYWYQQSLDQGLQFLIQYYNGEERAKGNILERFSAQQFPDLHSELNLSSLELGDSALYFCASSGDGNRYNEQFFGPGTRLTVL.